This T cell receptor (beta chain) was sequenced in a study of identical twins. Study observations and caveats: Monozygotic twins shared more out-of-frame TCR alpha than recombination models predicted.

Only a few counts were recorded for this clonotype. Its target is unknown. A single record per CDR3 protein comes from TCRdb applying MiXCR to the 5' RACE reads. The top ten clones hold about 0.99% of a sample with 500,000 to 600,000 distinct CDR3 sequences, around 20% of them seen once. The CDR3 is 15 amino acids. Germline V gives CDR1 SNHLY, CDR2 FYNNEI. V lost 3 bases, J lost 2 bases, and 5 bases stayed unmatched. These data were also reused for a study on T cells expressing NK-cell markers. From that report: In about 6 donors, dominant NKG2C+ clonotypes were roughly 1.0-8% of CD8+ T cells. Researchers report these clonotypes also headed the CD3+CD56-NKG2C+ fraction in a few donors.

The material sequenced was CD4+ T cells sorted from blood. The sequence came from a woman aged 18-29 years in good health. The J gene is TRBJ2-7, the V gene TRBV2, with 9 bases lining up with TRBD1. The DNA for the CDR3 is TGTGCCAGCAGTGAGGACAGGGGACAGACCTACGAGCAGTACTTC. This codes for CASSEDRGQTYEQYF.